A selection of T cell receptor beta chains follows, all from one sample in a study of control samples from healthy donors and cancer patients. Repertoires were generated with immunoSEQ multiplex PCR, while TCRdb's copy carries only in-frame clones and drops some. The sample comprises roughly 88,000 clones, 80% to 95% of which are singletons, and approximately 7.9% rests with the top ten. Sample: blood. These TCRs come from a man younger than 35 in good health. Each CDR3 is given with its conserved first and last residue. D genes are given only for firm matches. Only part of the rows carry a size: once, few, many, or a class if the clone is expanded.

clone size: once
V gene: TRBV19
D gene: NA
J gene: TRBJ1-1
CDR3 DNA: TGTGCCAGTAGTATGGGGAGGGGCTCTGAAGCTTTCTTT
CDR3 protein: CASSMGRGSEAFF

clone size: NA
V gene: TRBV3-1/TRBV3-2
D gene: NA
J gene: TRBJ1-4
CDR3 DNA: TGTGCCAGCAGCCAAACTAATGAAAAACTGTTTTTT
CDR3 protein: CASSQTNEKLFF

clone size: NA
V gene: TRBV7-2
D gene: NA
J gene: TRBJ2-1
CDR3 DNA: TGTGCCAGCAGCTTACGCCCAGCGCCATTTCCTACAAGTGAGCAGTTCTTC
CDR3 protein: CASSLRPAPFPTSEQFF

clone size: once
V gene: TRBV2
D gene: NA
J gene: TRBJ1-2
CDR3 DNA: TGTGCCAGCAGTCACGCATATCCGAGGTTTGGCTACACCTTC
CDR3 protein: CASSHAYPRFGYTF

clone size: NA
V gene: TRBV7-7
D gene: NA
J gene: TRBJ2-5
CDR3 DNA: TGTGCTAGCAGCCTGGGAGGGGGGGGTGTCCAAGAGACCCAGTACTTC
CDR3 protein: CASSLGGGGVQETQYF

clone size: NA
V gene: TRBV6-5
D gene: TRBD1
J gene: TRBJ2-5
CDR3 DNA: TGTGCCAGCAGTTCACGACAGGGGACTCAAGAGACCCAGTACTTC
CDR3 protein: CASSSRQGTQETQYF

clone size: NA
V gene: TRBV7-9
D gene: NA
J gene: TRBJ1-4
CDR3 DNA: TGTGCCAGCAGCGATACTACCACAACTAATGAAAAACTGTTTTTT
CDR3 protein: CASSDTTTTNEKLFF

clone size: NA
V gene: TRBV12-2
D gene: NA
J gene: TRBJ2-1
CDR3 DNA: TGTGCAAGTCGTCTAGCCCACAATGAGCAGTTCTTC
CDR3 protein: CASRLAHNEQFF

clone size: NA
V gene: TRBV7-2
D gene: TRBD1
J gene: TRBJ1-1
CDR3 DNA: TGTGCCAGCAGCTTCTTGGACAGGGGAAGAAAGGAAGCTTTCTTT
CDR3 protein: CASSFLDRGRKEAFF

clone size: NA
V gene: TRBV4-2
D gene: NA
J gene: TRBJ1-6
CDR3 DNA: TGTGCCAGCAGCCAAGAACGGGGATATAATTCACCCCTCCACTTT
CDR3 protein: CASSQERGYNSPLHF

clone size: NA
V gene: TRBV7-9
D gene: TRBD1
J gene: TRBJ1-6
CDR3 DNA: TGTGCCAGCAGCGCCGGACAGGGGCCGGTCAATAATTCACCCCTCCACTTT
CDR3 protein: CASSAGQGPVNNSPLHF

clone size: NA
V gene: TRBV2
D gene: NA
J gene: TRBJ1-1
CDR3 DNA: TGTGCCAGCAGTGAAGTAGCGCGGTTT
CDR3 protein: CASSEVARF

clone size: NA
V gene: TRBV11-2
D gene: NA
J gene: TRBJ2-7
CDR3 DNA: TGTGCCAGCAGCTCGCTCCTCTACGAGCAGTACTTC
CDR3 protein: CASSSLLYEQYF

clone size: NA
V gene: TRBV5-1
D gene: NA
J gene: TRBJ2-3
CDR3 DNA: TGCGCCAGCTCTCTCTCTAGCGAGACAGATACGCAGTATTTT
CDR3 protein: CASSLSSETDTQYF

clone size: NA
V gene: TRBV11-2
D gene: NA
J gene: TRBJ2-1
CDR3 DNA: TGTGCCAGCAGCCCCGCTGGGGGACGGTACAATGAGCAGTTCTTC
CDR3 protein: CASSPAGGRYNEQFF

clone size: NA
V gene: TRBV7-2
D gene: NA
J gene: TRBJ2-2
CDR3 DNA: TGTGCCAGCAGGGGAGTCGGTCCGACCGGGGAGCTGTTTTTT
CDR3 protein: CASRGVGPTGELFF

clone size: NA
V gene: TRBV19
D gene: NA
J gene: TRBJ1-1
CDR3 DNA: TGTGCCAGTACCGACTACGACGTGAACACTGAAGCTTTCTTT
CDR3 protein: CASTDYDVNTEAFF

clone size: NA
V gene: TRBV5-6
D gene: NA
J gene: TRBJ1-5
CDR3 DNA: TGTGCCAGCAGCTTGCGCGGGGGCTTGGTTCAGCCCCAGCATTTT
CDR3 protein: CASSLRGGLVQPQHF

clone size: once
V gene: TRBV6-5
D gene: NA
J gene: TRBJ1-1
CDR3 DNA: TGTGCCAGCAGTTACTTAAAGACGGGGAACACTGAAGCTTTCTTT
CDR3 protein: CASSYLKTGNTEAFF

clone size: NA
V gene: TRBV9
D gene: TRBD2
J gene: TRBJ2-2
CDR3 DNA: TGTGCCAGCAGCGTGGGACTAGCGCCGGCCGGGGAGCTGTTTTTT
CDR3 protein: CASSVGLAPAGELFF

clone size: NA
V gene: TRBV20-1
D gene: NA
J gene: TRBJ2-1
CDR3 DNA: TGCAGTGCTAGTTGGTACCACTCCTACAATGAGCAGTTCTTC
CDR3 protein: CSASWYHSYNEQFF

clone size: once
V gene: TRBV6-5
D gene: NA
J gene: TRBJ2-1
CDR3 DNA: TGTGCCAGCAGAAACTATCGAAAGGGAACTGAGCAGTTCTTC
CDR3 protein: CASRNYRKGTEQFF

clone size: NA
V gene: TRBV4-3
D gene: NA
J gene: TRBJ2-1
CDR3 DNA: TGCGCCAGCAGCCAAGAGTCAAGTGTGTACAATGAGCAGTTCTTC
CDR3 protein: CASSQESSVYNEQFF

clone size: NA
V gene: TRBV4-1
D gene: TRBD1
J gene: TRBJ1-5
CDR3 DNA: TGCGCCAGCAGCCAAACCCGGACAGGGCTAGAACAGCCCCAGCATTTT
CDR3 protein: CASSQTRTGLEQPQHF

clone size: once
V gene: TRBV15
D gene: TRBD1
J gene: TRBJ2-2
CDR3 DNA: TGTGCCACCAGACGAGGGGACAGGGGGAGAACCGGGGAGCTGTTTTTT
CDR3 protein: CATRRGDRGRTGELFF

clone size: NA
V gene: TRBV7-6
D gene: TRBD1
J gene: TRBJ1-2
CDR3 DNA: TGTGCCAGCAGCTTAGCGCCCGGTTCAGGGGGATATGGTGGCTACACCTTC
CDR3 protein: CASSLAPGSGGYGGYTF

clone size: NA
V gene: TRBV7-6
D gene: NA
J gene: TRBJ1-5
CDR3 DNA: TGTGCCAGCAGCCCCTTCGTCACTGGCGATCAGCCCCAGCATTTT
CDR3 protein: CASSPFVTGDQPQHF

clone size: NA
V gene: TRBV28
D gene: NA
J gene: TRBJ1-2
CDR3 DNA: TGTGCCAGCAGTTCGGATAACTATGGCTACACCTTC
CDR3 protein: CASSSDNYGYTF

clone size: once
V gene: TRBV7-8
D gene: NA
J gene: TRBJ1-1
CDR3 DNA: TGTGCCAGCAGCTCCACGACAGGTTCGAACACTGAAGCTTTCTTT
CDR3 protein: CASSSTTGSNTEAFF

clone size: NA
V gene: TRBV2
D gene: NA
J gene: TRBJ1-5
CDR3 DNA: TGTGCCAGCAGTGAATCCCTACAGGGAAACCAGCCCCAGCATTTT
CDR3 protein: CASSESLQGNQPQHF

clone size: NA
V gene: TRBV7-9
D gene: NA
J gene: TRBJ2-1
CDR3 DNA: TGTGCCAGCAGCTTAGCGTCGGGGGATGAGCAGTTCTTC
CDR3 protein: CASSLASGDEQFF

clone size: NA
V gene: TRBV5-1
D gene: TRBD2
J gene: TRBJ2-4
CDR3 DNA: TGCGCCAGCAGCAAAAAATCCCCGGGACTAGCGCTAGATAACATTCAGTACTTC
CDR3 protein: CASSKKSPGLALDNIQYF

clone size: once
V gene: TRBV15
D gene: NA
J gene: TRBJ2-7
CDR3 DNA: TGTGCCACCAGCACTGTTCAGACAGCATGGGCCTACGAGCAGTACTTC
CDR3 protein: CATSTVQTAWAYEQYF

clone size: NA
V gene: TRBV4-3
D gene: NA
J gene: TRBJ2-2
CDR3 DNA: TGCGCCAGCAGCCAATTCACCGGGGAGCTGTTTTTT
CDR3 protein: CASSQFTGELFF

clone size: NA
V gene: TRBV27
D gene: NA
J gene: TRBJ2-7
CDR3 DNA: TGTGCCAGCAGCTCTCTGGGGAGCCCATCCTACGAGCAGTACTTC
CDR3 protein: CASSSLGSPSYEQYF

clone size: NA
V gene: TRBV2
D gene: TRBD2
J gene: TRBJ2-3
CDR3 DNA: TGTGCCAGCAGTGGGACTAGCGGGGAAACAGATACGCAGTATTTT
CDR3 protein: CASSGTSGETDTQYF

clone size: once
V gene: TRBV14
D gene: NA
J gene: TRBJ2-3
CDR3 DNA: TGTGCCAGCAGCCAAGAAATCAAGGCTGGGGCAGATACGCAGTATTTT
CDR3 protein: CASSQEIKAGADTQYF

clone size: NA
V gene: TRBV29-1
D gene: TRBD2
J gene: TRBJ2-3
CDR3 DNA: TGCAGCGCCCCTAGGACTAGCGGGCGAACAGATACGCAGTATTTT
CDR3 protein: CSAPRTSGRTDTQYF

clone size: NA
V gene: TRBV19
D gene: TRBD1
J gene: TRBJ1-4
CDR3 DNA: TGTGCCAGTACCAAAGTAGGGGGACAGGGGGCCGGGGAAAAACTGTTTTTT
CDR3 protein: CASTKVGGQGAGEKLFF

clone size: NA
V gene: TRBV18
D gene: NA
J gene: TRBJ1-6
CDR3 DNA: TGTGCCAGCTCACCCGGACCGAGGAATTCACCCCTCCACTTT
CDR3 protein: CASSPGPRNSPLHF

clone size: few
V gene: TRBV19
D gene: TRBD1
J gene: TRBJ2-7
CDR3 DNA: TGTGCCAGTCGACGGGGACAGGGGGCCTACGAGCAGTACTTC
CDR3 protein: CASRRGQGAYEQYF

clone size: NA
V gene: TRBV3-1/TRBV3-2
D gene: TRBD2
J gene: TRBJ2-1
CDR3 DNA: TGTGCCAGCAGCGAGACTAGCGGGAGCACGAATGAGCAGTTCTTC
CDR3 protein: CASSETSGSTNEQFF

clone size: NA
V gene: TRBV30
D gene: NA
J gene: TRBJ1-5
CDR3 DNA: TGTGCCTGGACCCTCGACAGTGATCAGCCCCAGCATTTT
CDR3 protein: CAWTLDSDQPQHF

clone size: NA
V gene: TRBV5-4
D gene: TRBD1
J gene: TRBJ2-3
CDR3 DNA: TGTGCCAGCAGCTATCGGGACAGGGTGACAGATACGCAGTATTTT
CDR3 protein: CASSYRDRVTDTQYF

clone size: NA
V gene: TRBV5-6
D gene: TRBD1
J gene: TRBJ1-3
CDR3 DNA: TGTGCCAGCAGCACCGGGACAGGCGCCGGAAACACCATATATTTT
CDR3 protein: CASSTGTGAGNTIYF

clone size: NA
V gene: TRBV19
D gene: NA
J gene: TRBJ1-5
CDR3 DNA: TGTGCCAGTAGCGGGGGGGGCGGGAGCAATCAGCCCCAGCATTTT
CDR3 protein: CASSGGGGSNQPQHF

clone size: NA
V gene: TRBV30
D gene: NA
J gene: TRBJ2-2
CDR3 DNA: TGTGCCTGGAGTAAAGGCCCCGGGGTCACCGGGGAGCTGTTTTTT
CDR3 protein: CAWSKGPGVTGELFF

clone size: NA
V gene: TRBV6-2/TRBV6-3
D gene: TRBD1
J gene: TRBJ2-1
CDR3 DNA: TGTGCCAGCAGTTACCGGACAGGTGTGCGCAATGAGCAGTTCTTC
CDR3 protein: CASSYRTGVRNEQFF

clone size: NA
V gene: TRBV19
D gene: NA
J gene: TRBJ2-2
CDR3 DNA: TGTGCCAGTAGTATTTATGACCGGGGGAACACCGGGGAGCTGTTTTTT
CDR3 protein: CASSIYDRGNTGELFF

clone size: NA
V gene: TRBV10-3
D gene: NA
J gene: TRBJ1-1
CDR3 DNA: TGTGCCATCAAGGCGCAGATGAACACTGAAGCTTTCTTT
CDR3 protein: CAIKAQMNTEAFF

clone size: NA
V gene: TRBV19
D gene: TRBD1
J gene: TRBJ1-2
CDR3 DNA: TGTGCCAGTAGTATTGACAGGGGGCGAAACGGCTACACCTTC
CDR3 protein: CASSIDRGRNGYTF

clone size: NA
V gene: TRBV20-1
D gene: NA
J gene: TRBJ1-1
CDR3 DNA: TGCAGTGCCCTGGGAGGCACTGAAGCTTTCTTT
CDR3 protein: CSALGGTEAFF

clone size: NA
V gene: TRBV7-8
D gene: NA
J gene: TRBJ1-1
CDR3 DNA: TGTGCCAGCAGCTGGGGTCCTAGCCTGGAAGCTTTCTTT
CDR3 protein: CASSWGPSLEAFF

clone size: NA
V gene: TRBV7-9
D gene: TRBD1
J gene: TRBJ2-3
CDR3 DNA: TGTGCCAGCAGCTTCCCAGGGGGCACGGATACGCAGTATTTT
CDR3 protein: CASSFPGGTDTQYF

clone size: once
V gene: TRBV13
D gene: NA
J gene: TRBJ2-1
CDR3 DNA: TGTGCCAGCAGCTTATACGGGAGAAAGGAGAATGAGCAGTTCTTC
CDR3 protein: CASSLYGRKENEQFF

clone size: NA
V gene: TRBV4-1
D gene: TRBD1
J gene: TRBJ1-3
CDR3 DNA: TGCGCCAGCAGCCGCACAGGGGCCCAAAACACCATATATTTT
CDR3 protein: CASSRTGAQNTIYF

clone size: NA
V gene: TRBV11-2
D gene: NA
J gene: TRBJ2-7
CDR3 DNA: TGTGCCAGCAGCTTAATGAGCAACCGGGGCAGGCCCTACGAGCAGTACTTC
CDR3 protein: CASSLMSNRGRPYEQYF